Presented here are 28 T cell receptor beta chains from one specimen sequenced in a study of cytomegalovirus exposure and HLA in healthy donors. It was with 60 Vbeta and 13 Jbeta primers that the PCR ran. Here immunoSEQ multiplex PCR was the method, and the copy in TCRdb shows in-frame clones only, minus some. The sample shows 150,000 or so clones, 70% to 80% of them seen only once. Sequencing input: PBMCs. The receptors come from a man aged 30 to 39 in good health and CMV-seropositive.

The rearrangement links TRBV28 to TRBJ1-1; D remains ambiguous. Germline CDR1 and CDR2: MDHEN and SYDVKM. The V gene lost 6 bases and the J gene lost 2 bases, with 10 bases spanning the gap. The CDR3 consists of 13 residues. CDR3 residues: CASRETFNTEAFF. For the CDR3, the DNA is TGTGCCAGCAGAGAGACATTTAACACTGAAGCTTTCTTT.

The V and J genes are TRBV5-4 and TRBJ2-4, with D maybe TRBD1 (5 bases). The CDR3 extends over 16 amino acids. Germline CDR1 SGHNT, CDR2 YYREEE (reference sequence). V lost 9 bases and J lost 5, with 24 bases in between. The CDR3, as DNA: TGTGCCACGTCCTCATCACGGAGCAGGGTTGAAAACATTCAGTACTTC. Translation: CATSSSRSRVENIQYF. Combining the CDR3 with reference TRBV5-4 and TRBJ2-4 gives the whole variable domain ETGVTQSPTHLIKTRGQQVTLRCSSQSGHNTVSWYQQALGQGPQFIFQYYREEENGRGNFPPRFSGLQFPNYSSELNVNALELDDSALYLCATSSSRSRVENIQYFGAGTRLSVL.

The sample holds a few counts of this clone. This chain links TRBV27 with TRBJ2-7, with 8 bases lining up with TRBD1. The germline CDR1 and CDR2 sequences are MNHEY and SMNVEV (reference sequence). Germline trimming cut 6 bases from V and 4 bases from J; bases unmatched to any gene: 11. The CDR3 is made up of 15 amino acids. The CDR3 DNA follows: TGTGCCAGCAGCGTACTCCAGGGGGCCATATACGAGCAGTACTTC. It encodes CASSVLQGAIYEQYF.

The chain uses TRBV5-4 and TRBJ2-7, with 8 bases that match TRBD1. This CDR3 spans 12 amino acids. The V gene's germline CDR1 is SGHNT and CDR2 YYREEE (reference sequence). V gave up 3 bases and J gave up 4 bases; unmatched junction bases: 0. This CDR3 is CASSWDRYEQYF. The CDR3 nucleotides read TGTGCCAGCAGCTGGGACAGGTACGAGCAGTACTTC.

V usage is TRBV29-1 and J usage is TRBJ1-2; 11 bases align to TRBD1. V trimming: 2 bases; J trimming: 7 bases; junction bases outside the gene matches: 6. CDR1 is SQVTM and CDR2 is ANQGSEA in the germline V gene. The CDR3 is 14 amino acids. The CDR3 reads CSVEPGTGGSGYTF. In DNA form, the CDR3 reads TGCAGCGTTGAACCGGGGACAGGGGGGTCTGGCTACACCTTC.

This clone appeared a single time. The rearrangement joins TRBV5-1 to TRBJ2-5; 12 nucleotides line up with TRBD2. The germline gives CDR1 SGHRS, CDR2 YFSETQ. V shed 0 bases, J shed 4 bases, and the junction held 4 bases outside the gene matches. The CDR3 loop spans 16 amino acids. The CDR3 region has the DNA TGCGCCAGCAGCTTGGGACTAGCGGGAGCGGCAGAGACCCAGTACTTC. Its protein is CASSLGLAGAAETQYF.

The chain's CDR3 is CASSSTGLGSPLHF. DNA of the CDR3: TGTGCCAGCAGTTCCACGGGACTGGGTTCACCCCTCCACTTT. The chain uses TRBV27 and TRBJ1-6, with a weak D call TRBD1 (5 bases). V was shortened by 4 bases and J by 9 bases, with 13 bases between the two germline ends. Germline CDR1 and CDR2: MNHEY and SMNVEV (reference sequence). The CDR3 runs 14 residues.

This chain uses TRBV7-9 with TRBJ1-2, with a possible D match to TRBD1 (6 bases). V was clipped by 5 bases and J by 8 bases, with 15 bases between them. Germline V gene sequence: CDR1 SEHNR, CDR2 FQNEAQ (reference sequence). This CDR3 has 13 residues. The CDR3 region is CASSAGQSFGYTF. Written as DNA, the CDR3 is TGTGCCAGCAGCGCAGGACAGTCTTTCGGCTACACCTTC. Full variable domain (rest looked up from reference TRBV7-9 and TRBJ1-2): DTGVSQNPRHKITKRGQNVTFRCDPISEHNRLYWYRQTLGQGPEFLTYFQNEAQLEKSRLLSDRFSAERPKGSFSTLEIQRTEQGDSAMYLCASSAGQSFGYTFGSGTRLTVV.

The J gene is TRBJ2-2, the V gene TRBV27; 9 positions match TRBD2. The germline V gene encodes CDR1 MNHEY and CDR2 SMNVEV (reference sequence). V was clipped by 2 bases and J by 8 bases; unmatched bases: 9. There are 16 residues in the CDR3. For the CDR3, the DNA is TGTGCCAGCAGTTTAGAACTAGCGGGTAGCGTGGGGGAGCTGTTTTTT. Translating it yields CASSLELAGSVGELFF.

The table lists this clone with a count of one. The chain combines TRBV7-9 with TRBJ2-5, with D hard to call. Trimming removed 6 bases at V and 2 bases at J, with 7 bases between. Per germline, CDR1 SEHNR and CDR2 FQNEAQ (reference sequence). The CDR3 spans 12 residues. CDR3 amino acids: CASSNSQETQYF. DNA for the CDR3: TGTGCCAGCAGTAACAGTCAAGAGACCCAGTACTTC. Looking up the rest from reference TRBV7-9 and TRBJ2-5 gives the full variable domain: DTGVSQNPRHKITKRGQNVTFRCDPISEHNRLYWYRQTLGQGPEFLTYFQNEAQLEKSRLLSDRFSAERPKGSFSTLEIQRTEQGDSAMYLCASSNSQETQYFGPGTRLLVL.

The gene calls are TRBV29-1 and TRBJ1-2, with D possibly being TRBD1 (5 bases). The CDR3 length is 13 residues. Germline CDR1 reads SQVTM; CDR2 reads ANQGSEA. With 0 bases removed from V and 4 bases from J, the gap between germline ends came to 9 bases. CDR3 sequence (DNA): TGCAGCGTTGAAGACAGGGATTTCTATGGCTACACCTTC. Its translation is CSVEDRDFYGYTF.

V is TRBV18 and J is TRBJ1-2, with 7 nucleotides matching TRBD1. This CDR3 is 17 amino acids long. CDR1 is KGHSH and CDR2 is LQKENI in the germline V gene. The V and J ends lost 0 bases and 2 bases, in that order; junction bases with no gene match: 9. The chain's CDR3 is CASSPPLSTGANYGYTF. The CDR3 DNA is TGTGCCAGCTCACCACCGTTGTCTACAGGGGCGAACTATGGCTACACCTTC.

The chain couples TRBV10-3 to TRBJ1-5; 9 bases match TRBD1. V shed 0 bases and J 8 bases; nucleotides not matched to a gene: 2. This CDR3 comprises 14 residues. The germline V gene encodes CDR1 ENHRY and CDR2 SYGVKD. The CDR3 DNA reads as TGTGCCATCAGTGAGTCGGACAGGGGAGAGCCCCAGCATTTT. Protein: CAISESDRGEPQHF.

V usage is TRBV7-2 and J usage is TRBJ2-7, with D perhaps matching TRBD2 (6 bases). CDR3 size: 13 residues. Germline CDR1 and CDR2: SGHTA and FQGNSA. Trimming shortened V by 5 bases and J by 9 bases, and 17 bases separated the two germline ends. The CDR3: CASSGRVGGMQYF. The CDR3 nucleotides read TGTGCCAGCAGCGGCCGGGTGGGCGGGATGCAGTACTTC.

This clone was seen once. The gene calls are TRBV19 and TRBJ2-5; D uncertain. In germline, CDR1 is LNHDA, CDR2 SQIVND (reference sequence). Deletions cut 3 bases from V and 4 bases from J, with 21 bases between. The CDR3 has 17 residues. The DNA of the CDR3 is TGTGCCAGTAGTATGCGGTCCCCTGCAGCGTTCGGAGAGACCCAGTACTTC. This sequence encodes CASSMRSPAAFGETQYF.

The V call is TRBV18, the J call TRBJ2-5, with a weak D call TRBD2 (5 bases). The germline gives CDR1 KGHSH, CDR2 LQKENI. Between the trimmed V and J ends, which lost 0 bases and 4 bases, there was a span of 15 bases. CDR3 length equals 16 residues. The chain's CDR3 is CASSPPGPTGLETQYF. CDR3 bases: TGTGCCAGCTCACCACCGGGCCCGACGGGGTTAGAGACCCAGTACTTC. The complete variable domain, with remaining parts taken from reference TRBV18 and TRBJ2-5, reads NAGVMQNPRHLVRRRGQEARLRCSPMKGHSHVYWYRQLPEEGLKFMVYLQKENIIDESGMPKERFSAEFPKEGPSILRIQQVVRGDSAAYFCASSPPGPTGLETQYFGPGTRLLVL.

The chain couples TRBV28 to TRBJ2-7; TRBD1 agrees at 7 bases. Trimming at V came to 10 bases and at J to 7 bases, leaving 13 bases not matched to a gene. The CDR3 covers 13 residues. The germline CDR1 and CDR2 sequences are MDHEN and SYDVKM. CDR3 in amino acids: CAIQGRGSWEQYF. The DNA for the CDR3 is TGTGCCATCCAGGGCAGGGGGTCGTGGGAGCAGTACTTC.

The chain is built from TRBV27 and TRBJ2-5, with 7 bases aligning to TRBD2. The V and J ends lost 3 bases and 0 bases, in that order; junction bases with no gene match: 4. CDR1 is MNHEY, CDR2 SMNVEV, per germline (reference sequence). The CDR3 totals 15 residues. CDR3 DNA sequence: TGTGCCAGCAGTTTGGGGGGAGGGAACCAAGAGACCCAGTACTTC. This translates into CASSLGGGNQETQYF.

This clone was detected a few times. V gene TRBV25-1 combines with J gene TRBJ2-1, with TRBD1 matching 10 bases. The CDR3 sequence is 15 residues long. Trimming removed 5 bases from V and 9 bases from J; junction bases left unmatched: 10. The germline gives CDR1 MGHDK, CDR2 SYGVNS. In DNA form, the CDR3 reads TGTGCCAGCAGTATTCAAGGACAGGGGGGTCCTGAGCAGTTCTTC. This sequence encodes CASSIQGQGGPEQFF.

This clone showed up just once. The chain couples TRBV7-2 to TRBJ1-4; tentatively, D is TRBD1 (5 bases). This CDR3 contains 14 residues. Germline lookup yields CDR1 SGHTA and CDR2 FQGNSA. The germline V and J ends were trimmed by 5 bases and 8 bases, with 15 bases remaining between them. The CDR3 region is CASSRGGVQEKLFF. The CDR3 DNA is TGTGCCAGCAGCCGGGGGGGAGTGCAAGAAAAACTGTTTTTT.

The V and J genes are TRBV27 and TRBJ2-7, with TRBD2 as a possible D gene (6 bases). The CDR3 has 15 amino acids. V dropped 7 bases and J dropped 2 bases, with 18 bases sitting between them. Germline V lookup: CDR1 MNHEY, CDR2 SMNVEV (reference sequence). The CDR3 here is CASNFAASAAYEQYF. The CDR3 DNA reads TGTGCCAGCAACTTCGCAGCTAGCGCGGCCTACGAGCAGTACTTC.

The rearrangement links TRBV11-3 to TRBJ1-1, with D perhaps matching TRBD1 (5 bases). The CDR3 is made up of 14 amino acids. CDR1 and CDR2 (germline): SGHNT, YENEEA. V lost 6 bases, J lost 1 base, and 12 bases lay in between. In DNA form, the CDR3 reads TGTGCCAGCAGTCCACACGGACAGAACACTGAAGCTTTCTTT. It yields the protein CASSPHGQNTEAFF. The full variable domain, completed using reference TRBV11-3 and TRBJ1-1, is EAGVVQSPRYKIIEKKQPVAFWCNPISGHNTLYWYLQNLGQGPELLIRYENEEAVDDSQLPKDRFSAERLKGVDSTLKIQPAELGDSAVYLCASSPHGQNTEAFFGQGTRLTVV.

The CDR3 protein is CASSIDPGLALSDTQYF. The CDR3 coding sequence is TGTGCCAGTAGTATAGATCCTGGACTAGCCCTTTCAGATACGCAGTATTTT. The J gene is TRBJ2-3, the V gene TRBV19; 8 nucleotides match TRBD2. CDR1 and CDR2 from the germline V gene are LNHDA and SQIVND (reference sequence). V gave up 0 bases and J gave up 4 bases; unmatched junction bases: 9. CDR3 length equals 17 residues.

Of note for this clone: Other nucleotide sequences from this sample produce the same CDR3. The V and J genes are TRBV14 and TRBJ1-1; D not certain. Trimming cost V 1 base and J 5 bases, with 11 bases left between them. The CDR3 has 14 amino acids. Germline V lookup: CDR1 SGHDN, CDR2 FVKESK. The CDR3 reads CASSQVPRGTEAFF. For the CDR3, the DNA is TGTGCCAGCAGCCAAGTTCCGCGGGGAACTGAAGCTTTCTTT.

The chain joins TRBV12-5 to TRBJ2-7, with D possibly TRBD1 on 6 matching bases. This CDR3 comprises 13 residues. V was shortened by 0 bases and J by 4 bases, with 7 bases between the two germline ends. In germline, CDR1 is LGHNT, CDR2 FRNRAP. CDR3 amino acids: CASGLVGGYEQYF. The CDR3 DNA reads TGTGCTAGTGGTTTGGTAGGGGGTTACGAGCAGTACTTC.

This sequence joins TRBV25-1 and TRBJ2-2, with TRBD2 matching over 7 bases. CDR3 length equals 14 residues. J lost 2 bases, V lost 7 bases, and 4 bases had no gene match. Germline V lookup: CDR1 MGHDK, CDR2 SYGVNS. CDR3 bases: TGTGCCAGCACCGGGGACTATAACACCGGGGAGCTGTTTTTT. Encoded protein: CASTGDYNTGELFF.

V usage is TRBV6-4 and J usage is TRBJ1-2, with D possibly being TRBD1 (5 bases). CDR1 is MRHNA, CDR2 SNTAGT, per germline. The CDR3 is 14 residues long. Trimming took 0 bases from V and 4 from J, leaving 9 bases between them. The CDR3 DNA is TGTGCCAGCAGTGACTCGAGTCAGGGCTATGGCTACACCTTC. Residues: CASSDSSQGYGYTF.

This sequence joins TRBV5-6 and TRBJ1-2; D may be TRBD1 (5 bases). Trimming took 0 bases from V and 4 from J, leaving 10 bases between them. This CDR3 contains 14 residues. Germline loops: CDR1 SGHDT, CDR2 YYEEEE. The CDR3 sequence is CASSLAQGGYGYTF. The CDR3 DNA follows: TGTGCCAGCAGCTTGGCCCAGGGAGGCTATGGCTACACCTTC.